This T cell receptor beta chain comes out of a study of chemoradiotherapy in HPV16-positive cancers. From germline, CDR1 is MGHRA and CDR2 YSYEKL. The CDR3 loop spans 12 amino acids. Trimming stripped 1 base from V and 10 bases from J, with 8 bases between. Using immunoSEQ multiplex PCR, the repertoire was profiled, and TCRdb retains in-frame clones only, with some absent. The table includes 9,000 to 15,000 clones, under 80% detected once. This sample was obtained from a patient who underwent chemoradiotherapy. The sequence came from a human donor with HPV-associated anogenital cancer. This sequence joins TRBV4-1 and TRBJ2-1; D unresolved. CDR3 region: CASSQVYPEQFF. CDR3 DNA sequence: TGCGCCAGCAGCCAAGTGTATCCCGAGCAGTTCTTC.